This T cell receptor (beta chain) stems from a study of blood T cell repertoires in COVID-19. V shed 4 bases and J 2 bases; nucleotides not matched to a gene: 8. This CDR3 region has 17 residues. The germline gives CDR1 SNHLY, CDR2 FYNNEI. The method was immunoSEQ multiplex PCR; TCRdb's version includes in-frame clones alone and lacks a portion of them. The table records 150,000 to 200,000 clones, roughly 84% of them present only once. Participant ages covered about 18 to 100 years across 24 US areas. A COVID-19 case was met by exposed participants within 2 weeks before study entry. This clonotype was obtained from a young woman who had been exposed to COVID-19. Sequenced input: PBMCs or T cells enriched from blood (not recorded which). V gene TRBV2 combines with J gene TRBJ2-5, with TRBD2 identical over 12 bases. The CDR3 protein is CASSGRRTSGVQETQYF. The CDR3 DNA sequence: TGTGCCAGCAGTGGGAGAAGGACTAGCGGGGTACAAGAGACCCAGTACTTC.